This T cell receptor (beta chain) was sequenced in a study of shared clonotypes between healthy human individuals (TCRdb year 2020). About the full investigation: A few men and two women, aged 18 to 49 years, made up the cohort. For each donor, three plates each were used for CD4 naive and CD4 memory, two plates were used for CD8 naive, and one plate was used for CD8 memory. The study deeply sequenced blood TCR repertoires of about five healthy adults to estimate repertoire size and the extent of clonotype sharing between individuals. Different laboratories and diverse techniques were used to prepare libraries and sequence TCR repertoires, to increase sequencing depth and limit assay-specific biases. Per donor, leukapheresis produced somewhere between about 0.9 and 9.5 billion PBMCs.

V drops 6 bases and J drops 1 base, leaving 16 bases in between. Taken from cysteine to phenylalanine, the CDR3 has 14 residues. Kept here is only the CDR3 DNA, which spans 42 bases and is read in frame from base 1. CDR1 and CDR2 are read off the germline V gene as SQVTM and ANQGSEA. The donors were healthy, HIV-negative adults who had no recently reported acute infections or vaccinations. Every donor was a Caucasian adult residing in Nashville, Tennessee, USA. CD4+ T cells were enriched by magnetic negative selection; naive cells were then positively selected on CD45RA, and the negative fraction formed the memory subset. Blood was obtained by leukapheresis, after which PBMCs were separated by Ficoll-Histopaque density gradient centrifugation and cryopreserved in liquid nitrogen vapor phase. Analytical flow cytometry was used to check the purity and quantity of every magnetically sorted T cell population. Genomic DNA was isolated from each sorted fraction and quantified by UV absorbance on a Nanodrop 2000c.

Using the deep immunoSEQ assay, multiplex PCR amplified TCR CDR3 regions from genomic DNA. Genomic DNA extracted from each cell subset was distributed evenly over all wells of several immunoSEQ 96-well plates, and each plate served as one replicate. For sorted subsets, approximately 0.2 ug of genomic DNA, equivalent to some 30,000 T cell genomes, went into each replicate PCR. The purified libraries were quantified using a Qubit 3.0 fluorometer, sized with a Bioanalyzer 2100, and then quantified again using the KAPA Library Quantification kit. Each immunoSEQ 96-well plate was sequenced on its own single-read 150-cycle Illumina NextSeq 550 flow cell. Regarding the original processing steps: Because the immunoSEQ output held only junctional sequences and lacked quality scores, the filtering could not match the filtering applied to full-length reads. Sequences were annotated with PyIR, a Python wrapper for IgBLAST v1.9, and V/J genes and CDR3 were assigned using IMGT germline references. Reads were filtered out if the reads had weak V/J assignments (E-value above 1e-6), no CDR3, stop codons, out-of-frame junctions, or ambiguous translated residues. A V3J clonotype was defined by an identical inferred V gene, J gene, and CDR3 amino acid sequence. The percentage overlap between two repertoires was calculated by dividing the number of shared unique clonotypes by the size of the smaller repertoire. RTK rarefaction, the Chao1 estimator, and Recon v2.1 estimates of unobserved clonotypes were used to assess repertoire richness. OLGA was used to compute generation probabilities for all TCRbeta clonotypes that the gDNA method yielded from a few donors. Here the immuneACCESS table is served through TCRdb, limited to in-frame sequences with V and J called. Missing clones are a known gap in these copies; in checked studies unresolved V genes cover under half, and the rest lacks a known reason. The V and J calls and clone size were taken over from that table, and D and trimming were inferred from the DNA. In all, the sample holds about 1.1 million clones, and 78% of those were seen once. Approximately 0.5% of the sample rests with the top ten.

Study-wide findings and limitations: Sampling was limited to blood, and TCR repertoires in tissue likely differ from TCR repertoires in blood. Naive subsets generally had larger estimated clonotype richness than memory subsets did. About 5% of naive CD4, 3.5% of naive CD8, roughly 2.4% of memory CD4, and about 0.4% of memory CD8 clonotypes were shared across a few donors. Pairwise subsampling indicated that sequencing depth was expected to affect the degree of clonotype sharing among donors. Compared with non-shared clonotypes, clonotypes shared by all four sorted-subset donors had higher generation probabilities. Incomplete sequencing was indicated by rarefaction of sorted-subset datasets, despite the large sequencing depth. The small number of donors limited the genetic and exposure-history diversity represented.

In its sample, this clone was seen many times. No cognate antigen has been identified for it. Within one base of it there is no much larger clone, and no base qualities were kept. This receptor was obtained from a young man in good health. Some clones in this sample may be carry-over from other donors' samples. The specimen was memory CD4+ T cells from PBMCs. The sample's cell subset or site label is to be understood as: CD45RA-negative fraction. The sequence links TRBV29-1 to TRBJ2-7; the D region possibly corresponds to TRBD1 (6 bases align). CDR3 sequence: CSVKNRELSYEQYF. The DNA sequence follows: TGCAGCGTCAAGAACAGGGAACTTTCCTACGAGCAGTACTTC.